The next 20 T cell receptor beta chains were all read from a single sample in a study of PD-L1 blockade in urothelial cancer. Produced via immunoSEQ multiplex PCR; TCRdb's table is partial and in-frame only. The table lists tens of thousands of clones, over 75% of them singletons. Sample: PBMCs, taken around atezolizumab (anti-PD-L1) treatment. These receptors were collected from an older man with urothelial cancer.

The chain joins TRBV5-5 to TRBJ2-2, with 13 bases that match TRBD2. The germline V gene has CDR1 SGHKS and CDR2 YYEKEE (reference sequence). The CDR3 is 15 residues long. With 4 bases clipped from V and 6 bases from J, the junction kept 3 bases outside the gene matches. The CDR3 here is CASSPGLAGAGELFF. Here the CDR3 DNA reads TGTGCCAGCAGCCCCGGACTAGCGGGAGCCGGGGAGCTGTTTTTT. Full variable domain (rest looked up from reference TRBV5-5 and TRBJ2-2): DAGVTQSPTHLIKTRGQQVTLRCSPISGHKSVSWYQQVLGQGPQFIFQYYEKEERGRGNFPDRFSARQFPNYSSELNVNALLLGDSALYLCASSPGLAGAGELFFGEGSRLTVL.

This chain links TRBV29-1 with TRBJ2-3; the match to TRBD2 covers 7 bases. Trimming cost V 0 bases and J 1 base; bases outside gene matches: 4. CDR1 SQVTM and CDR2 ANQGSEA come from the germline V gene. The CDR3 sequence is 15 residues long. CDR3: CSVEDAGRGTDTQYF. In DNA, the CDR3 is TGCAGCGTTGAAGATGCAGGGAGGGGCACAGATACGCAGTATTTT.

The chain employs TRBV7-9 and TRBJ2-2; D may be TRBD2 (5 bases). The CDR3 has 13 amino acids. The V gene lost 6 bases and the J gene lost 5 bases, with 10 bases spanning the gap. The V gene's germline CDR1 is SEHNR and CDR2 FQNEAQ (reference sequence). CDR3 amino acids: CASRDSATGELFF. The CDR3, as DNA: TGTGCCAGCAGGGACTCTGCTACCGGGGAGCTGTTTTTT.

This chain connects TRBV4-1 to TRBJ1-2; 10 bases agree with TRBD1. Trimming at V came to 4 bases and at J to 8 bases, leaving 4 bases not matched to a gene. CDR3 length equals 13 residues. CDR1 is MGHRA, CDR2 YSYEKL, per germline. CDR3 DNA sequence: TGCGCCAGCAGCCGCGGGACAGGGGTCGGCTACACCTTC. This encodes CASSRGTGVGYTF.

This clone was picked up one time. The chain joins TRBV5-1 to TRBJ2-1, with a weak D call TRBD2 (6 bases). Germline values: CDR1 SGHRS, CDR2 YFSETQ. Deletions cut 6 bases from V and 1 base from J, with 14 bases between. This CDR3 has 15 amino acids. CDR3 amino acids: CASNRRAASYNEQFF. The CDR3 DNA reads TGCGCCAGCAACCGGAGGGCCGCGTCCTACAATGAGCAGTTCTTC.

This sequence joins TRBV19 and TRBJ1-5; 7 bases fit TRBD1. V shed 6 bases, J shed 1 base, and the junction held 15 bases outside the gene matches. CDR3 size: 18 residues. Germline assignment: CDR1 LNHDA and CDR2 SQIVND (reference sequence). CDR3 sequence: CASRTTTGVFASNQPQHF. The CDR3 DNA reads as TGTGCCAGTAGAACGACAACAGGGGTGTTTGCGAGCAATCAGCCCCAGCATTTT.

V gene TRBV7-9 combines with J gene TRBJ2-7, with D possibly TRBD1 on 7 matching bases. Germline V lookup: CDR1 SEHNR, CDR2 FQNEAQ (reference sequence). The CDR3 spans 17 residues. The V and J ends lost 2 bases and 6 bases respectively, with 23 bases between them. CDR3 in amino acids: CASSLIKGAGHTAEQYF. The CDR3 DNA follows: TGTGCCAGCAGCTTAATAAAGGGGGCGGGACACACCGCCGAGCAGTACTTC.

The chain joins TRBV4-1 to TRBJ2-5; TRBD2 aligns across 10 bases. V lost 4 bases and J lost 5; bases outside the gene matches: 10. The length of the CDR3 is 16 residues. CDR1 and CDR2 from the germline V gene are MGHRA and YSYEKL. The CDR3 DNA follows: TGCGCCAGCAGCCTGGGAAGCGGGGGGGCCCGGGAGACCCAGTACTTC. Protein sequence: CASSLGSGGARETQYF.

The V and J genes are TRBV5-1 and TRBJ2-7; the match to TRBD1 covers 7 bases. The germline V gene encodes CDR1 SGHRS and CDR2 YFSETQ. The CDR3 sequence is 13 residues long. The trim removed 1 base at V and 3 bases at J, leaving 1 base unmatched. CDR3: CASSLTGVYEQYF. CDR3 nucleotide sequence: TGCGCCAGCAGCTTGACAGGGGTCTACGAGCAGTACTTC.

This clone was counted once. The gene calls are TRBV14 and TRBJ2-2; TRBD2 matches at 9 bases. The CDR3 has 17 amino acids. V dropped 8 bases and J dropped 2; count of bases not matched to a gene: 12. The germline V gene has CDR1 SGHDN and CDR2 FVKESK. The CDR3 region is CASGAWPGTSNTGELFF. For the CDR3, the DNA is TGTGCCAGCGGGGCCTGGCCCGGGACTAGCAACACCGGGGAGCTGTTTTTT.

This chain connects TRBV25-1 to TRBJ1-5; a possible D gene is TRBD1 (5 bases). The V and J ends lost 3 bases and 7 bases respectively, with 13 bases between them. CDR3 length: 14 residues. Germline V lookup: CDR1 MGHDK, CDR2 SYGVNS. CDR3 protein: CASSESGWRQPQHF. The CDR3 nucleotides are TGTGCCAGCAGTGAGTCAGGGTGGCGGCAGCCCCAGCATTTT. Complete variable domain (other parts from reference TRBV25-1 and TRBJ1-5): EADIYQTPRYLVIGTGKKITLECSQTMGHDKMYWYQQDPGMELHLIHYSYGVNSTEKGDLSSESTVSRIRTEHFPLTLESARPSHTSQYLCASSESGWRQPQHFGDGTRLSIL.

This clone has just one count. This chain connects TRBV27 to TRBJ2-7; 11 bases fit TRBD2. CDR1 and CDR2 (germline): MNHEY, SMNVEV (reference sequence). There are 13 residues in the CDR3. The J segment lost 4 bases and the V segment lost 6 bases, leaving 2 bases of the junction unmatched. The CDR3 region is CASSGTSGYEQYF. In DNA form, the CDR3 reads TGTGCCAGCAGCGGGACTAGCGGATACGAGCAGTACTTC.

V and J are TRBV5-6 and TRBJ2-5; TRBD2 matches at 16 bases. V gave up 3 bases and J gave up 9 bases; unmatched junction bases: 14. In germline, CDR1 is SGHDT, CDR2 YYEEEE. CDR3 length: 18 residues. CDR3 region: CASSSLGTSGGVGLAQYF. CDR3 coding DNA: TGTGCCAGCAGCTCCCTCGGGACTAGCGGGGGGGTCGGGTTGGCCCAGTACTTC. Complete variable domain (other parts from reference TRBV5-6 and TRBJ2-5): DAGVTQSPTHLIKTRGQQVTLRCSPKSGHDTVSWYQQALGQGPQFIFQYYEEEERQRGNFPDRFSGHQFPNYSSELNVNALLLGDSALYLCASSSLGTSGGVGLAQYFGPGTRLLVL.

This clone came up once. This chain uses TRBV7-8 with TRBJ2-3, with a weak D call TRBD2 (6 bases). This CDR3 spans 14 amino acids. V was cut by 4 bases and J by 3 bases, with 11 bases left in between. The germline V gene has CDR1 SGHVS and CDR2 FQNEAQ. CDR3 bases: TGTGCCAGCAGCTACTCCGGGAGAACAGATACGCAGTATTTT. This encodes CASSYSGRTDTQYF.

The chain uses TRBV29-1 and TRBJ2-7, with D hard to call. From germline, CDR1 is SQVTM and CDR2 ANQGSEA. V was clipped by 2 bases and J by 4 bases, with 12 bases between them. The CDR3 runs 13 residues. For the CDR3, the DNA is TGCAGCGTTGAACAGCCAGGAATTTACGAGCAGTACTTC. Its protein is CSVEQPGIYEQYF.

This clone was detected only once. CDR3 in DNA: TGTGCCAGCAGTGACTCTGGTAGCGGACCCTACAATGAGCAGTTCTTC. Encoded protein: CASSDSGSGPYNEQFF. The chain links TRBV6-4 to TRBJ2-1; D is possibly TRBD2 (6 bases). The CDR3 is 16 amino acids. The germline V gene encodes CDR1 MRHNA and CDR2 SNTAGT. With 0 bases removed from V and 2 bases from J, the gap between germline ends came to 11 bases.

V gene TRBV28 combines with J gene TRBJ2-7; 7 bases line up with TRBD1. The V gene end was trimmed by 6 bases and the J gene end by 2 bases; junction bases not matched to a gene: 10. Per germline, CDR1 MDHEN and CDR2 SYDVKM. The CDR3 is 15 amino acids. The CDR3 DNA is TGTGCCAGCAGCCCTCCTACAGGGGCGGCCTACGAGCAGTACTTC. It codes for CASSPPTGAAYEQYF.

The V gene is TRBV6-4, the J gene TRBJ2-6; 7 bases line up with TRBD1. This CDR3 is 18 amino acids long. The germline V gene has CDR1 MRHNA and CDR2 SNTAGT. Losses at the gene ends were 9 bases for V and 1 base for J; bases not matched to a gene: 15. CDR3 DNA: TGTGCCAGAAGAAGGGGGACAGCATTCTCTTCTGGGGCCAACGTCCTGACTTTC. Protein sequence: CARRRGTAFSSGANVLTF.

This chain joins TRBV28 and TRBJ2-3; perhaps TRBD1 as D (5 bases). Per the germline V gene, CDR1 is MDHEN and CDR2 is SYDVKM. The CDR3 length is 14 residues. Trimming left V 4 bases short and J 4 bases short, with 12 bases between. CDR3 sequence: CASSSQDGSDTQYF. Written as DNA, the CDR3 is TGTGCCAGCAGTTCACAGGACGGGTCAGATACGCAGTATTTT.

This chain joins TRBV6-5 and TRBJ2-1; 13 bases are a match to TRBD2. This CDR3 comprises 16 residues. CDR1 is MNHEY and CDR2 is SVGAGI in the germline V gene. V trimming: 4 bases; J trimming: 7 bases; junction bases outside the gene matches: 7. The CDR3 reads CASSSGLAGDKNEQFF. As DNA, the CDR3 is TGTGCCAGCAGTTCTGGACTAGCGGGAGATAAAAATGAGCAGTTCTTC.